Listed below are T cell receptor beta chains from one sample, sequenced in a study of regulatory T cells in long-lasting Graves disease. TCRdb re-analysed the multiplex PCR reads in MiXCR, keeping a single row per CDR3 protein. This sample has about 470,000 distinct CDR3 sequences, with less than 25% found just once. The starting material was peripheral blood mononuclear cells (PBMCs), obtained when the disease was refractory, from a patient treated with antithyroid drugs. The receptors originated from a female donor with Graves disease. Both conserved end residues are part of each CDR3. Each record gives: CDR3 DNA, CDR3 protein, J gene, clone size, D gene, V gene. A D gene is named only where the DNA matches it firmly. The size field is filled for only some rows; it gives once, few, many or a size class.

TGTGCCACCAGGGAAGGCAACACTGAAGCTTTCTTT,CATREGNTEAFF,TRBJ1-1,many,-,TRBV10-3
TGTGCCAGCAGTTACGGTCATGGCAGCTACGAAGCTTTCTTT,CASSYGHGSYEAFF,TRBJ1-1,few,-,TRBV6-5
TGTGCCTGGGGGGGGGGCGGGATATCCTACAATGAGCAGTTCTTC,CAWGGGGISYNEQFF,TRBJ2-1,few,-,TRBV30
TGTGCCAGCAGCTCGGAGGGGGGTCAGGAGACCCAGTACTTC,CASSSEGGQETQYF,TRBJ2-5,few,-,TRBV7-3
TGCAGTGCTAGAGATCAACCCGCTCTCTACGAGCAGTACTTC,CSARDQPALYEQYF,TRBJ2-7,few,-,TRBV20-1
TGTGCCAGCAGCCCCCACCGGGAGAGGAGGGAGACCCAGTACTTC,CASSPHRERRETQYF,TRBJ2-5,-,-,TRBV9
TGCAGTGCTAGAGATGCGCCGGCGGGACAGGACTACGAGCAGTACTTC,CSARDAPAGQDYEQYF,TRBJ2-7,-,TRBD1,TRBV20-1
TGTGCCAGTAGCGAGGGGGACATTCGTACCAATCAGCCCCAGCATTTT,CASSEGDIRTNQPQHF,TRBJ1-5,many,-,TRBV19
TGCAGCGTTGTCGAGGGGAACACCGGGGAGCTGTTTTTT,CSVVEGNTGELFF,TRBJ2-2,many,-,TRBV29-1
TGTGCCAGCAGTTCCGGGACTAGCGGGAGCAATGAGCAGTTCTTC,CASSSGTSGSNEQFF,TRBJ2-1,few,TRBD2,TRBV6-9
TGTGCCAGCAGTTCTCCAAAAAGAGTGAACACTGAAGCTTTCTTT,CASSSPKRVNTEAFF,TRBJ1-1,many,-,TRBV28
TGTGCCAGCAGCGTAGGATTGGGACTGACAACCGAGCAGTACTTC,CASSVGLGLTTEQYF,TRBJ2-7,-,-,TRBV9
TGTGCCACCTTAGGAGGACAGGGGGCATATCAGCCCCAGCATTTT,CATLGGQGAYQPQHF,TRBJ1-5,-,TRBD1,TRBV28
TGTGCCAGCAGCCCCTCTGCGGACACTGAAGCTTTCTTT,CASSPSADTEAFF,TRBJ1-1,few,-,TRBV27
TGTGCCAGCAGCCTGGAGGACAGCTCCTACGAGCAGTACTTC,CASSLEDSSYEQYF,TRBJ2-7,many,-,TRBV7-9
TGTGCCAGCAGTGAAGAGATCTCTGGCGGGAGATCGCAAGAGACCCAGTACTTC,CASSEEISGGRSQETQYF,TRBJ2-5,many,TRBD2,TRBV2
TGTGCCGGCAGTTTACATGGCAGGGAAGGTGAAAAACTGTTTTTT,CAGSLHGREGEKLFF,TRBJ1-4,-,-,TRBV12-3/TRBV12-4
TGTGCTAGTGGTATAGGACAGGGGCGGACCTACAATGAGCAGTTCTTC,CASGIGQGRTYNEQFF,TRBJ2-1,-,TRBD1,TRBV12-5
TGCAGTGCATCGCTAGAACGTAGAGGTCCTAACTTC,CSASLERRGPNF,TRBJ2-7,few,-,TRBV20-1
TGTGCCAGCACCAAAGAGGGGACAGGGAAAGAGACCCAGTACTTC,CASTKEGTGKETQYF,TRBJ2-5,-,TRBD1,TRBV7-2
TGTGCCAGCAGATACAGGGAGGAGGAGACCCAGTACTTC,CASRYREEETQYF,TRBJ2-5,many,-,TRBV12-3/TRBV12-4
TGTGCCAGCAGTCGACCGGGACAGGGGACTGAAGCTTTCTTT,CASSRPGQGTEAFF,TRBJ1-1,few,TRBD1,TRBV6-2/TRBV6-3
TGTGCCAGCAGTGGACCGGGACAGGGCAACGAGCAGTACTTC,CASSGPGQGNEQYF,TRBJ2-7,many,TRBD1,TRBV12-3/TRBV12-4
TGTGCCAGCAGTTCCTCAGGGCTAGGAAACACCATATATTTT,CASSSSGLGNTIYF,TRBJ1-3,many,-,TRBV28
TGTGCCAGCAGCTCCCCCGGGACAGGGCTCTCTGGGGCCAACGTCCTGACTTTC,CASSSPGTGLSGANVLTF,TRBJ2-6,many,TRBD1,TRBV28
TGTGCCAGCAGTTGGAGCCAGAACACTGAAGCTTTCTTT,CASSWSQNTEAFF,TRBJ1-1,many,-,TRBV27
TGTGCCAGCACACAGGGGATGTTTCAGCCCCAGCATTTT,CASTQGMFQPQHF,TRBJ1-5,many,TRBD1,TRBV6-1
TGCAGCGTCCCCGGTGCGGGGGGGAACACCGGGGAGCTGTTTTTT,CSVPGAGGNTGELFF,TRBJ2-2,-,TRBD2,TRBV29-1
TGTGCCAGCTCCGAAAGGGTTTATGGCTACACCTTC,CASSERVYGYTF,TRBJ1-2,many,-,TRBV18